This T cell receptor beta chain was sequenced during a study of cytomegalovirus exposure and HLA in healthy donors. In the PCR, 60 Vbeta and 13 Jbeta primers were used. The data were produced by immunoSEQ multiplex PCR, yet TCRdb's version contains in-frame clones alone and is incomplete. The data contain approximately 170,000 clones, about two thirds of them seen just once; the ten biggest clones take up around 4.5%. The germline V gene encodes CDR1 SEHNR and CDR2 FQNEAQ (reference sequence). V shed 6 bases, J shed 1 base, and the junction held 0 bases outside the gene matches. The CDR3 has 14 residues.

V is TRBV7-9 and J is TRBJ1-5; 10 nucleotides match TRBD1. This TCR derives from a woman aged 18-30 years in good health and CMV-seropositive. Sequencing was performed on PBMCs. The CDR3 is CASRTGGSNQPQHF. CDR3 bases: TGTGCCAGCAGGACAGGGGGCAGCAATCAGCCCCAGCATTTT.